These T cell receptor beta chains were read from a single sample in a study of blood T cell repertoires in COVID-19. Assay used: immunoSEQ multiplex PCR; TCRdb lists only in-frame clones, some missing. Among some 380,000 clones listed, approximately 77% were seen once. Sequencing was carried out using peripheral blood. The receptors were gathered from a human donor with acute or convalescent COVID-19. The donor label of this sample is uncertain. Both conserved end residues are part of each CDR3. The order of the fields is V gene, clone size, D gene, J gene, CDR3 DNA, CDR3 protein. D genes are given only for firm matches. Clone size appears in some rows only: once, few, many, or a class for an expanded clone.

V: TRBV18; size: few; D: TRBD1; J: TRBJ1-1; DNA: TGTGCCAGCTCACCACAGGGACAGGGACTTTCAGCTTTCTTT; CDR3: CASSPQGQGLSAFF
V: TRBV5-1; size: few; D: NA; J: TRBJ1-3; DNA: TGCGCCAGCAGCTTGGACGCGGGCTCTGGAAACACCATATATTTT; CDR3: CASSLDAGSGNTIYF
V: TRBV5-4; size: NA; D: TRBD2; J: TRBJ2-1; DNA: TGTGCCAGCAGCAAACGACTAGCGGGAGATAATGAGCAGTTCTTC; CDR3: CASSKRLAGDNEQFF
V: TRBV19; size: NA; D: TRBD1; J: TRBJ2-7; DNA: TGTGCCAGTAGTGTGAGGACAGGAGCGCAGTACTTC; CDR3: CASSVRTGAQYF
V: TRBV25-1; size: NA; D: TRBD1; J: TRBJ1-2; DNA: TGTGCCAGCAGTGGGGGACAGGGGGCGAGGGGCTATGGCTACACCTTC; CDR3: CASSGGQGARGYGYTF
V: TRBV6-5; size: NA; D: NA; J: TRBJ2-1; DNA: TGTGCCAGCAGCCCGGCCCGGGAGTATAATGAGCAGTTCTTC; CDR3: CASSPAREYNEQFF
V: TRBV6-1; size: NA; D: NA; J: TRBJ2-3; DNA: TGTGCCAGCACCTACCGGACTACCCGCCCAGATACGCAGTATTTT; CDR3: CASTYRTTRPDTQYF
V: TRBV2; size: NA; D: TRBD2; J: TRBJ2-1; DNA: TGTGCCAGTCGCCGACTAGCAAGTGGGACGGGTGAGCAGTTCTTC; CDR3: CASRRLASGTGEQFF
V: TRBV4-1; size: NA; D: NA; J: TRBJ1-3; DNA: TGCGCCAGCAGCCCCGGACAAGTGGGAAACACCATATATTTT; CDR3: CASSPGQVGNTIYF
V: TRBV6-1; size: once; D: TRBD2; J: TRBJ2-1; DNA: TGTGCCAGCAGTGAATTGCTGGGACTAGCGGGCTACAATGAGCAGTTCTTC; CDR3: CASSELLGLAGYNEQFF
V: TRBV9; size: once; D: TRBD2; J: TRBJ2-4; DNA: TGTGCCAGCAGCGTAGTGAGTTCGGTGACGGGGGGGCGACTCCGATTAGCCAAAAACATTCAGTACTTC; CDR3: CASSVVSSVTGGRLRLAKNIQYF
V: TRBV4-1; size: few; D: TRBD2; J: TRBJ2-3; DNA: TGCGCCAGCAGCCCTGGGACTAGCGGGAGAGGTAGCACAGATACGCAGTATTTT; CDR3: CASSPGTSGRGSTDTQYF
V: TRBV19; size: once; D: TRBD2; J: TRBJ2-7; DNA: TGTGCCAGTAGTCTTGCCGGGACTAGCGGCGGAGAGCAGTACTTC; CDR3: CASSLAGTSGGEQYF
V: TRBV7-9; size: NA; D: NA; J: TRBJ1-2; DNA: TGTGCCAGCAGCTTAGAAGTGGAGCCATCGGGCTACACCTTC; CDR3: CASSLEVEPSGYTF
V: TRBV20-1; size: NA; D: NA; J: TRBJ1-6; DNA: TGCAGTGCTAATGATCCGGGACATTATAATTCACCCCTCCACTTT; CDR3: CSANDPGHYNSPLHF
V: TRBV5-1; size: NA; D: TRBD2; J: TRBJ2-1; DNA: TGCGCCAGCAGCTCGAGCGGGAGTTCCTACAATGAGCAGTTCTTC; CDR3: CASSSSGSSYNEQFF
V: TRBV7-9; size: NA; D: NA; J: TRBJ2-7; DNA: TGTGCCAGCAGCTTACGGGGGGCAGGGAACGAGCAGTACTTC; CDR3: CASSLRGAGNEQYF
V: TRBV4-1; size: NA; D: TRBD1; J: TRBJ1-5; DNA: TGCGCCAGCAGCCGGGACAGGGGGGGGGATCAGCCCCAGCATTTT; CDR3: CASSRDRGGDQPQHF
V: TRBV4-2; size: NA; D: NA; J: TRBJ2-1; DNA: TGTGCCAGCAGCCAAGGGCATTGGGAGCAGTTCTTC; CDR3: CASSQGHWEQFF